The sequence of this T cell receptor beta chain was determined in a study of T cells in Graves' hyperthyroidism and ophthalmopathy. In the study overall: Before treatment of any kind, peripheral blood was taken at initial diagnosis.

Whole-study findings and limits: Through a model of 13 V-J features, ophthalmopathy was separated from stable hyperthyroidism.

What was amplified from RNA transcripts were TCR beta CDR3 regions. The HTBI primer set drove a first-round RT-PCR of the TCR CDR3. TCRdb itself ran the multiplex PCR reads through MiXCR, one entry per CDR3 protein. The repertoire holds 300,000 to 450,000 distinct CDR3 sequences, with approximately 15% as singletons. The CDR3 covers 17 residues. V was pared by 2 bases and J by 4 bases, with 17 bases between. From germline, CDR1 is SGHDN and CDR2 FVKESK. Worth noting for this clonotype: Its matching antigen is unknown.

Subjects aged 18 to 65 presented with newly diagnosed hyperthyroidism of less than 2 months' duration. Uncontrolled infection, other autoimmune disease, pregnancy and lactation each barred patients from inclusion. V is TRBV14 and J is TRBJ2-2; D possibly corresponds to TRBD1 (5 bases). Sequencing used blood. The source of this sequence is a woman in her sixties with Graves' hyperthyroidism. This CDR3 reads CASSQPRGRASTGELFF. DNA for the CDR3: TGTGCCAGCAGCCAACCCCGCGGCAGGGCGAGCACCGGGGAGCTGTTTTTT.